This TCR beta chain was documented in a study of blood T cells in healthy people across ages. About the study: About one barcoded beta molecule per two T cells was captured by template switching.

Study-wide points: In older individuals, TCR beta diversity per million T cells was lower, falling roughly linearly with age. Estimates based on one million T cells were treated as lower bounds.

Comments on this clonotype: Its antigen is undetermined.

J gave up 3 bases and V 5 bases, and 8 bases lay outside the gene matches. CDR3 size: 16 residues. The germline CDR1 and CDR2 sequences are SGHVS and FQNEAQ. The authors ran a second PCR of 7 to 11 cycles using a sample-barcoded 5' primer and a J-beta primer mix. Every cDNA molecule carried a tag from a template-switch adaptor bearing 12 random nucleotides. TCRdb analysed the 5' RACE reads with MiXCR anew, one entry per CDR3 protein. This table has 2 million or so distinct CDR3 sequences, about 49% appearing once. This sequence originates from a woman in her forties in good health. What was sequenced was blood. This chain links TRBV7-8 with TRBJ2-2; 8 nucleotides agree with TRBD1. The CDR3 region has the DNA TGTGCCAGCAGCATCGGACAGGGTGAAGACACCGGGGAGCTGTTTTTT. Encoded protein: CASSIGQGEDTGELFF. The complete variable domain, with remaining parts taken from reference TRBV7-8 and TRBJ2-2, reads GAGVSQSPRYKVAKRGQDVALRCDPISGHVSLFWYQQALGQGPEFLTYFQNEAQLDKSGLPSDRFFAERPEGSVSTLKIQRTQQEDSAVYLCASSIGQGEDTGELFFGEGSRLTVL.